This is a list of T cell receptor beta chains from one sample in a study of graft-versus-host responses after intestinal transplantation. Only in-frame clones appear in the TCRdb table, and some are missing; sequencing was by immunoSEQ multiplex PCR. The table records about 73,000 clones, 90% of them present only once. Their antigens remain unidentified. The sequencing used unstimulated CD8+ T cells sorted from spleen or lymph node cells, collected before transplant. These receptors all come from a human donor who was the organ donor for an intestinal transplant. CDR3s include the opening cysteine and the closing phenylalanine or tryptophan. D genes are given only for firm matches. The size of a clone is reported for some rows only, either as once, few or many, or as a class for expanded clones.

>TRBV7-9|TRBJ1-1|.|.
TGTGCCAGCAGCTTATCAGACAAGGCTGAAGCTTTCTTT
CASSLSDKAEAFF
>TRBV27|TRBJ1-2|.|TRBD1
TGTGCCAGCATGGGGGGACAGGGTGTATATGGCTACACCTTC
CASMGGQGVYGYTF
>TRBV6-6|TRBJ2-1|once|TRBD1
TGTGCCAGCAGTTACCGGGACAGGGGATTATACAATGAGCAGTTCTTC
CASSYRDRGLYNEQFF
>TRBV12-5|TRBJ2-5|.|.
TGTGCTAGTGGTTTGGTAGGCAGGGACATCGACCAAGAGACCCAGTACTTC
CASGLVGRDIDQETQYF
>TRBV5-4|TRBJ2-1|.|TRBD2
TGTGCCAGCAGCTTGGGTAGCGGGGGGGCTGATGAGCAGTTCTTC
CASSLGSGGADEQFF
>TRBV2|TRBJ1-6|.|TRBD1
TGTGCCAGAGACTCCGGGACAGTTAATTCACCCCTCCACTTT
CARDSGTVNSPLHF
>TRBV5-5|TRBJ1-2|.|.
TGTGCCAGCAGCTTGTCGGTTGGGGGGTACGACTATGGCTACACCTTC
CASSLSVGGYDYGYTF
>TRBV5-1|TRBJ2-3|.|.
TGCGCCAGCAGCTTGGCGTCTAGTTCCAGAGATACGCAGTATTTT
CASSLASSSRDTQYF
>TRBV4-1|TRBJ1-6|.|TRBD1
TGCGCCAGCGCCCCCGTTATGACCGGGACAGGGAGCTCACCCCTCCACTTT
CASAPVMTGTGSSPLHF
>TRBV28|TRBJ1-2|once|TRBD1
TGTGCCAGCACAGGGGGCAATGGCTACACCTTC
CASTGGNGYTF
>TRBV10-1|TRBJ2-1|.|TRBD2
TGCGCCAGCAAGGGGACTATGGGTGAGCAGTTCTTC
CASKGTMGEQFF
>TRBV2|TRBJ2-4|.|TRBD2
TGTGCCAGCAGTGCTACGACTAGCCGGTCCCTAGCCAAAAACATTCAGTACTTC
CASSATTSRSLAKNIQYF
>TRBV7-6|TRBJ2-2|.|TRBD1
TGTGCCAGCAGCTTGGCGGGACAGGCGAACACCGGGGAGCTGTTTTTT
CASSLAGQANTGELFF
>TRBV7-6|TRBJ1-5|once|TRBD1
TGTGCCAGCAGCTTAGCGATAACCCGCTGGACAGGAGTCCCAACAAGCAATCAGCCCCAGCATTTT
CASSLAITRWTGVPTSNQPQHF
>TRBV6-5|TRBJ1-5|.|.
TGTGCCAGCGGATACGGGACTGGTCAGCCCCAGCATTTT
CASGYGTGQPQHF
>TRBV7-8|TRBJ1-5|.|.
TGTGCCAGCAGCTTAGCCAGGTTGGGTTACAATCAGCCCCAGCATTTT
CASSLARLGYNQPQHF
>TRBV7-9|TRBJ1-2|.|.
TGTGCCAGCAGCTTAGGACCCGGGGTTGGCTACACCTTC
CASSLGPGVGYTF
>TRBV27|TRBJ2-2|.|.
TGTGCCAGCACGGGACTCCCCAACACCGGGGAGCTGTTTTTT
CASTGLPNTGELFF
>TRBV6-1|TRBJ2-3|.|.
TGTGCCAGCAGGGGAGTAAGGAGCACAGATACGCAGTATTTT
CASRGVRSTDTQYF
>TRBV11-2|TRBJ2-6|.|.
TGTGCCAGCAGCTTTGGCCATCCGGGGAGGAGGTGGGCCAACGTCCTGACTTTC
CASSFGHPGRRWANVLTF
>TRBV6-6|TRBJ1-5|.|TRBD1
TGTGCCAGCAGTTGGACAGGGCACAATCAGCCCCAGCATTTT
CASSWTGHNQPQHF
>TRBV27|TRBJ2-1|.|TRBD2
TGTGCCAGCAGTCCCCTTGGGGGGGGTGGGAATGAGCAGTTCTTC
CASSPLGGGGNEQFF
>TRBV5-6|TRBJ1-5|.|.
TGTGCCAGCAGCGGGGCAGGGGATAATCAGCCCCAGCATTTT
CASSGAGDNQPQHF
>TRBV2|TRBJ1-1|once|TRBD1
TGTGCCAGCAGTGAAGATGGGACAGTGACTGAAGCTTTCTTT
CASSEDGTVTEAFF
>TRBV29-1|TRBJ1-2|.|TRBD1
TGCAGCGTTGATTTCGGGGATAGGGGGCGCGTCTATGGCTACACCTTC
CSVDFGDRGRVYGYTF
>TRBV27|TRBJ2-3|.|TRBD2
TGTGCCAGCAGTTTGGGTGGGGCTAGCGGGGGTGATACGCAGTATTTT
CASSLGGASGGDTQYF
>TRBV7-9|TRBJ1-2|few|TRBD1
TGTGCCAGCAGCCCGGGGACAGGGGCCCATGGCTACACCTTC
CASSPGTGAHGYTF
>TRBV11-2|TRBJ2-3|.|TRBD2
TGTGCCAGCAGCCCCGATGCTGGCGGGGGGGCCGTAGATACGCAGTATTTT
CASSPDAGGGAVDTQYF
>TRBV18|TRBJ1-1|.|.
TGTGCCAGCTCACCCATCACGGGGAGCACTGAAGCTTTCTTT
CASSPITGSTEAFF
>TRBV7-9|TRBJ1-3|.|.
TGTGCCCTACCCGGGGTCCCTGGAAACACCATATATTTT
CALPGVPGNTIYF
>TRBV28|TRBJ2-1|once|.
TGTGCCAGCAGTTTGCGTCGGGGAACCTACAATGAGCAGTTCTTC
CASSLRRGTYNEQFF
>TRBV28|TRBJ2-2|.|.
TGTGCCAGCACCGTTGTAGGGGGGGGCTTCGGCGGGGAGCTGTTTTTT
CASTVVGGGFGGELFF
>TRBV27|TRBJ1-5|once|TRBD1
TGTGCCAGCAGTTCGCTACAGGGGTCCAGCAATCAGCCCCAGCATTTT
CASSSLQGSSNQPQHF
>TRBV18|TRBJ2-1|.|.
TGTGCCAGCTCACCGTCGCAGCACAATGGTCGGGTCAATGAGCAGTTCTTC
CASSPSQHNGRVNEQFF
>TRBV7-6|TRBJ2-2|.|.
TGTGCCAGCAGCTTAAGCCCCCTGATCGCGAACACCGGGGAGCTGTTTTTT
CASSLSPLIANTGELFF
>TRBV7-6|TRBJ2-5|.|.
TGTGCCAGCAGCTTAGGAACAGCACCGCTCCAAGAGACCCAGTACTTC
CASSLGTAPLQETQYF
>TRBV4-3|TRBJ2-3|.|.
TGCGCCAGCAGCCAAGAGTCCCGTCCTAGCACAGATACGCAGTATTTT
CASSQESRPSTDTQYF